The clone carrying this T cell receptor (beta chain) was detected once. This entry belongs to a study of blood T cell repertoires in COVID-19. Per the original methods: Amplification of reference gene primers was used by the study to estimate nucleated cell counts. TCRdb keeps only in-frame clones here, not all; method: immunoSEQ multiplex PCR. V, J and clone size derive from that table, while D and trimming were established from the DNA sequence. This table has some 170,000 clones, about 85% appearing once. The CDR3 is 16 residues long. Germline-derived CDR1 and CDR2 are SGHTA and FQGNSA. The ends lost 0 bases at V and 4 bases at J; junction bases unmatched: 1.

The chain has TRBV7-2 and TRBJ2-1, with 12 bases aligning to TRBD2. The receptor was isolated from a woman in her fifties or sixties with acute or convalescent COVID-19. Source material: peripheral blood. CDR3 in amino acids: CASSLAGTSGYNEQFF. In DNA form, the CDR3 reads TGTGCCAGCAGCTTAGCCGGGACTAGCGGGTACAATGAGCAGTTCTTC.